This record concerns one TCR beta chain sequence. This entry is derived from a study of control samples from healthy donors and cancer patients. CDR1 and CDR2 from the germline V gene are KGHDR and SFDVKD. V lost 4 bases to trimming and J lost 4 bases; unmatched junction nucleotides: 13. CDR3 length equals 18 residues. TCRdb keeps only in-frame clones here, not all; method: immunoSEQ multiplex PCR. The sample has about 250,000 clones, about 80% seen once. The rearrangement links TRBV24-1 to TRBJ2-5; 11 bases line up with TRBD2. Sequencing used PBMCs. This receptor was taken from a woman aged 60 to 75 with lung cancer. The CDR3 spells CATSDPPGTSGLRETQYF. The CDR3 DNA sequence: TGTGCCACCAGTGACCCCCCCGGGACTAGCGGTCTCCGAGAGACCCAGTACTTC.